A single T cell receptor (beta chain) is shown here with its context. Its target is unknown. The sample originates from a study of shared clonotypes between healthy human individuals. Findings of the study overall: Sampling was confined to blood; repertoires within tissues likely differ. Shared clonotypes: 4.5% to 6.5% naive CD4, around 3.7% naive CD8, about 2.2% memory CD4, over 0.3% memory CD8. Among the subsets, naive ones generally showed larger estimated richness than memory ones.

Method: immunoSEQ multiplex PCR; TCRdb's copy keeps in-frame clones and lacks some. Seen here are around 700,000 clones, about three quarters observed once, and the top ten hold 1.5% to 2%. Trimming left V 3 bases short and J 0 bases short, with 17 bases between. Germline V gene data show CDR1 as GTSNPN and CDR2 as SVGIG (reference sequence). This CDR3 is 16 amino acids long. The CD4+ fraction was divided into a CD45RA+ naive subset and a CD45RA-negative memory subset. The chain couples TRBV30 to TRBJ1-1; the D is unclear. Material for sequencing was memory CD4+ T cells sorted from blood. Subset meaning: CD45RA-negative fraction. The sequence was collected from a woman in her 30s in good health. The CDR3 sequence is CAWSRRGGRMNTEAFF. The CDR3 bases are TGTGCCTGGAGCCGACGAGGAGGCAGAATGAACACTGAAGCTTTCTTT. Combining the CDR3 with reference TRBV30 and TRBJ1-1 gives the whole variable domain SQTIHQWPATLVQPVGSPLSLECTVEGTSNPNLYWYRQAAGRGLQLLFYSVGIGQISSEVPQNLSASRPQDRQFILSSKKLLLSDSGFYLCAWSRRGGRMNTEAFFGQGTRLTVV.